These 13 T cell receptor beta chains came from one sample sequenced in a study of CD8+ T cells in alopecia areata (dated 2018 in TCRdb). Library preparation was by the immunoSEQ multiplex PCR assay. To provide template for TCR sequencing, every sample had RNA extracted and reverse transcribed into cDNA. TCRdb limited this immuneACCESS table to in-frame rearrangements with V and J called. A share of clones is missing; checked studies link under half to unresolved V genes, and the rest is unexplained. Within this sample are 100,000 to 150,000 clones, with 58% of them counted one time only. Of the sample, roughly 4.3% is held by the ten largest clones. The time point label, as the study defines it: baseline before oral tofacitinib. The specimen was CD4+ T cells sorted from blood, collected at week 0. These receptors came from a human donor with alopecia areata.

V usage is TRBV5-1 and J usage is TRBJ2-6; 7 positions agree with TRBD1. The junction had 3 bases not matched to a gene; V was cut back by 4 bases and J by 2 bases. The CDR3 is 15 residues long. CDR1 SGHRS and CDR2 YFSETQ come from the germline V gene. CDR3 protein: CASSDRVTGANVLTF. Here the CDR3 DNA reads TGCGCCAGCAGCGACAGGGTAACTGGGGCCAACGTCCTGACTTTC. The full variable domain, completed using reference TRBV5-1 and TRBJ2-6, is KAGVTQTPRYLIKTRGQQVTLSCSPISGHRSVSWYQQTPGQGLQFLFEYFSETQRNKGNFPGRFSGRQFSNSRSEMNVSTLELGDSALYLCASSDRVTGANVLTFGAGSRLTVL.

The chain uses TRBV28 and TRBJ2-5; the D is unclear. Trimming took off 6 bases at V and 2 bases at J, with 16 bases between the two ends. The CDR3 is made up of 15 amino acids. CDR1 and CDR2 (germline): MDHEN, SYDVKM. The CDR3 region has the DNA TGTGCCAGCAGCCTAGTAGGGTCAAGGCAAGAGACCCAGTACTTC. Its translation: CASSLVGSRQETQYF.

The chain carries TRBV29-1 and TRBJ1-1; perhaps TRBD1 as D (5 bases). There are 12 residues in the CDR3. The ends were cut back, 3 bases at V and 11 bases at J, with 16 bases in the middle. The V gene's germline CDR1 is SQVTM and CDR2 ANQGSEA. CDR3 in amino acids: CSVDVGGERAFF. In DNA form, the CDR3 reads TGCAGCGTTGATGTGGGGGGGGAAAGGGCTTTCTTT.

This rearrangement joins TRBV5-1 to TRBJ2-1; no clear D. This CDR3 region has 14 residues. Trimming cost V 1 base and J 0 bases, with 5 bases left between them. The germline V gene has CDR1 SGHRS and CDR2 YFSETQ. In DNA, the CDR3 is TGCGCCAGCAGCTTGACTGTCTCCTACAATGAGCAGTTCTTC. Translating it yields CASSLTVSYNEQFF. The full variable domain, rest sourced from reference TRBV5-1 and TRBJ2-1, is KAGVTQTPRYLIKTRGQQVTLSCSPISGHRSVSWYQQTPGQGLQFLFEYFSETQRNKGNFPGRFSGRQFSNSRSEMNVSTLELGDSALYLCASSLTVSYNEQFFGPGTRLTVL.

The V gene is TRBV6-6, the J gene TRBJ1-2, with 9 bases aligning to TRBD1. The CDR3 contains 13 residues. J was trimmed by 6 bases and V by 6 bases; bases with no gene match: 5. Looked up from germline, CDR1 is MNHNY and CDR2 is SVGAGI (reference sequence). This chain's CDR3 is CASSLRQGDGYTF. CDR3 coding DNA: TGTGCCAGCAGCTTACGACAGGGGGATGGCTACACCTTC.

The CDR3 spells CASSQGGSWGYTF. Here the CDR3 DNA reads TGCGCCAGCAGCCAAGGCGGATCCTGGGGCTACACCTTC. The rearrangement joins TRBV4-3 to TRBJ1-2; D ambiguous. The CDR3 loop spans 13 amino acids. The V gene's germline CDR1 is LGHNA and CDR2 YSLEER. Trimming stripped 1 base from V and 8 bases from J, with 11 bases between.

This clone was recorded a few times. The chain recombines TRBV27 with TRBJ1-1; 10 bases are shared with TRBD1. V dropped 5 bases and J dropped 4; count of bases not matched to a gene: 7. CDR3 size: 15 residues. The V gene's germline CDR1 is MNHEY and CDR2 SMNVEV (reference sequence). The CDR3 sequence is CASSARDRGGTEAFF. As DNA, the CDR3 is TGTGCCAGCAGTGCCCGGGACAGGGGTGGCACTGAAGCTTTCTTT.

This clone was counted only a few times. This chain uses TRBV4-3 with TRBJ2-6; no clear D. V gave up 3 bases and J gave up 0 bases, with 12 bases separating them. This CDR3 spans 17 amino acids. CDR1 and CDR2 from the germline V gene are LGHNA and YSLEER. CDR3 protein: CASSQDFSNSGANVLTF. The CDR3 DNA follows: TGCGCCAGCAGCCAGGATTTCAGTAACTCTGGGGCCAACGTCCTGACTTTC.

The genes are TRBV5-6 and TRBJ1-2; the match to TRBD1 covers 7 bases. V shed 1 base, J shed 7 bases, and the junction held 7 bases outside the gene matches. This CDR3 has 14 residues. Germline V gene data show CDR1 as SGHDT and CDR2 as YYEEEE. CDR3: CASSLLTGAGGYTF. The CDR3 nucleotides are TGTGCCAGCAGCTTGTTAACAGGGGCGGGTGGCTACACCTTC.

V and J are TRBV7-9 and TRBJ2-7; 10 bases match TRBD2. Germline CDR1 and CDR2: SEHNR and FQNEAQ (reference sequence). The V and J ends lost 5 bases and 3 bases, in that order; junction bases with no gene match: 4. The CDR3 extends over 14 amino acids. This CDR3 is CASSLLAGDYEQYF. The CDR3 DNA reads TGTGCCAGCAGCCTCCTAGCGGGAGACTACGAGCAGTACTTC. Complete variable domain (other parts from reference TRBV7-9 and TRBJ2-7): DTGVSQNPRHKITKRGQNVTFRCDPISEHNRLYWYRQTLGQGPEFLTYFQNEAQLEKSRLLSDRFSAERPKGSFSTLEIQRTEQGDSAMYLCASSLLAGDYEQYFGPGTRLTVT.

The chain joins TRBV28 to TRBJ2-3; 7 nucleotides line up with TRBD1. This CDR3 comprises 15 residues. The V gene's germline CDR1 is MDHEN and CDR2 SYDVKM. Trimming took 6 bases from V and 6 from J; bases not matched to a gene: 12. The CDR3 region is CASSEAGGRADTQYF. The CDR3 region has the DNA TGTGCCAGCAGCGAGGCAGGGGGAAGGGCCGATACGCAGTATTTT.

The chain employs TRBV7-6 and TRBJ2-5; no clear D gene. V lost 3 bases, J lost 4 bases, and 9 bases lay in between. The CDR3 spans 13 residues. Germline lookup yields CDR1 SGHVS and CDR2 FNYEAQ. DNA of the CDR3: TGTGCCAGCAGCTTCAGGCTCTCAGAGACCCAGTACTTC. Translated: CASSFRLSETQYF.

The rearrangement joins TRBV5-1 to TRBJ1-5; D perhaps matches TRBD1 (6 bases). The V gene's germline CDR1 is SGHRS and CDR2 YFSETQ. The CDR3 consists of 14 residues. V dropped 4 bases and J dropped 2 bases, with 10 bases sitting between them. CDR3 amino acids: CASSLQGGNQPQHF. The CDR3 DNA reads TGCGCCAGCAGCCTACAGGGAGGCAATCAGCCCCAGCATTTT.